Included here is one T cell receptor beta chain sequence, with context. The data are from a study of shared clonotypes between healthy human individuals. Method: immunoSEQ multiplex PCR; TCRdb's copy keeps in-frame clones and lacks some. Of 400,000 to 600,000 clones in the sample, over 60% were seen once. CDR1 is MNHEY, CDR2 SVGAGI, per germline. V shed 5 bases, J shed 5 bases, and the junction held 6 bases outside the gene matches. The CDR3 is 15 residues long. Sequencing was carried out using PBMCs. This sequence joins TRBV6-5 and TRBJ2-1; 10 nucleotides line up with TRBD2. This TCR was sampled from a woman in her thirties or forties in good health. Some clones in this sample may be carry-over from other donors' samples. CDR3 residues: CASSKLAGVNNEQFF. As DNA, the CDR3 is TGTGCCAGCAGTAAGCTAGCGGGGGTCAACAATGAGCAGTTCTTC.